Listed here is a single T cell receptor (beta chain). This clone is judged medium-sized (0.01 to 0.1%). No antigen is known for it. Nothing much larger sits one base from this clone, and base qualities are not available. Reading from cysteine to phenylalanine, the CDR3 counts 15 amino acids. The read is trimmed to its CDR3 DNA, 45 bases read in frame from base 1. Via the germline V gene (reference sequence), CDR1 is LNHNV and CDR2 YYDKDF. V sheds 5 bases and J sheds 0 bases, leaving 11 bases between their ends. This sample stems from a study of PD-1 blockade in classical Hodgkin lymphoma (TCRdb year 2020). With regard to the full study: Nivolumab dosing was 3 mg/kg intravenously every 2 weeks, continuing until either disease progression or unacceptable toxicity. The study used TCR beta sequencing and CyTOF to define a peripheral blood immune signature of response to PD-1 blockade in classical Hodgkin lymphoma.

Taken with the paper, the label for time point translates to: cycle 2 day 1 (C2D1) of nivolumab. All trial patients had relapsed after autologous stem cell transplantation, with cohorts A, B and C differing in prior brentuximab vedotin exposure. The trial cohort was composed of approximately 56 patients with relapsed/refractory classical Hodgkin lymphoma, for whom complete response, partial response or progressive disease was recorded as best overall response. Single-agent nivolumab was administered to trial patients in the multi-cohort phase II CheckMate 205 trial. An independent review committee assessed best overall response by applying the 2007 International Working Group response criteria. PBMCs from the trial were collected at three points: immediately before nivolumab initiation (C1D1), and during therapy at cycle 2 day 1 and cycle 4 day 1. Peripheral blood was collected in 8 mL Vacutainer Cell Preparation Tubes, from which PBMCs were isolated by centrifugation and then cryopreserved.

The Qiagen DNeasy kit was used to extract genomic DNA from unsorted PBMCs and from the negatively selected CD4+ and CD8+ fractions. Using primers that anneal to V and J segments, immunoSEQ multiplex PCR amplified the TCR beta CDR3 regions. Amplification bias was minimized using a synthetic immune receptor repertoire, and residual bias was removed computationally after sequencing. In the original analysis: Custom Python scripts were used to quantify repertoire diversity as the Shannon entropy index. Unsorted, CD4+ and CD8+ repertoires were analyzed separately, except in combined analyses where CD4+ and CD8+ sequences were merged in silico. Clonal expansion was defined as at least a 2-fold frequency increase after treatment relative to C1D1, with a pseudocount of 0.5 for undetected baseline clones. Clones with 0 or 1 copy at C1D1 were classified as singleton clones, and clones with 2 or more copies were classified as non-singleton clones. Clones expanded in unsorted samples were assigned a CD4+, CD8+ or unknown annotation through matching of protein sequences in sorted samples from the same patient. Wilcoxon tests on paired samples were used to test diversity changes from C1D1 to C4D1. TCRdb retrieved this table from immuneACCESS and kept in-frame rearrangements only. Not all clones are present; in checked studies, unresolved V genes account for under half, and no reason is known for the remainder. The DNA gave D and trimming, while V, J and clone size come from that table. This sample is represented by some 19,000 clones; 70% to 80% of them were singletons. The top ten clones comprise about 41% of the sample.

The paper as a whole reports these results and caveats: Among trial patients, those achieving complete response had baseline diversity similar to that of newly diagnosed patients, while diversity was significantly lower in partial responders and progressors. The study was restricted to a single clinical trial cohort, and the causes of repertoire differences, possibly disease activity or prior therapy, were left undefined. Baseline TCR diversity was reported to be lower in newly diagnosed patients than in healthy donors and to be lower still in relapsed/refractory patients. CD4+ but not CD8+ TCR diversity rose significantly by C4D1 (p=0.0027 vs p=0.16), most apparent in complete responders (p=0.02). Lower diversity was seen in patients whose nivolumab began less than 1 year after ASCT, and these patients were left out of later analyses so that immune reconstitution would not confound the results.

The sample was peripheral blood mononuclear cells (PBMCs), taken before the second cycle of nivolumab. The source of this sequence is a human donor with classical Hodgkin lymphoma. The chain uses TRBV15 and TRBJ1-5; the D gene is perhaps TRBD1, from 5 matching bases. The DNA is TGTGCCACCAGCGATCACAGGTATAGCAATCAGCCCCAGCATTTT. Translated, this gives CATSDHRYSNQPQHF.